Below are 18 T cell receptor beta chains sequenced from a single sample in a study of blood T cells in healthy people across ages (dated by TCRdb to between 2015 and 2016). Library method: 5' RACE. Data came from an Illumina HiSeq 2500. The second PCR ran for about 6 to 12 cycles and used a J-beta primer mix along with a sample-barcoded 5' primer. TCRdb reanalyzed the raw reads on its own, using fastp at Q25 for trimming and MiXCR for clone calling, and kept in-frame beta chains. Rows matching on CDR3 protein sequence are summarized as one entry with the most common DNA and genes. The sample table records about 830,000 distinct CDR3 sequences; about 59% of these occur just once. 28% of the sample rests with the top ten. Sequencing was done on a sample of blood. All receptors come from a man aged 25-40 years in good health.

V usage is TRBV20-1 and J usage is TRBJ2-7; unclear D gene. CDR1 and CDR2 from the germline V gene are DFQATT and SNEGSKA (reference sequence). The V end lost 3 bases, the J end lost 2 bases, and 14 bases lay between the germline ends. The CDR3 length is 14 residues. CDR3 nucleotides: TGCAGTGCTAGCTGGCAGACCAGTACCTACGAGCAGTACTTC. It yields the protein CSASWQTSTYEQYF.

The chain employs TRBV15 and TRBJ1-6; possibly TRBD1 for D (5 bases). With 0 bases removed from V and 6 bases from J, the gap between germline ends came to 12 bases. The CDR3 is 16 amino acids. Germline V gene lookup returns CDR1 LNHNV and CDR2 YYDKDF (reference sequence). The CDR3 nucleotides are TGTGCCACCAGCAGAGATCCGGACACTCTTAATTCACCCCTCCACTTT. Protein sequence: CATSRDPDTLNSPLHF.

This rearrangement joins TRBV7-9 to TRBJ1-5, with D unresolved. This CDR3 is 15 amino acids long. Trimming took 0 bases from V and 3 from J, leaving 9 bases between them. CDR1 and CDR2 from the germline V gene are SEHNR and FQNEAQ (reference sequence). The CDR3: CASSLALGDNQPQHF. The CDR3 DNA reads TGTGCCAGCAGCTTAGCGCTTGGAGACAATCAGCCCCAGCATTTT. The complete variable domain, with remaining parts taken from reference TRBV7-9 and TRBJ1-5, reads DTGVSQNPRHKITKRGQNVTFRCDPISEHNRLYWYRQTLGQGPEFLTYFQNEAQLEKSRLLSDRFSAERPKGSFSTLEIQRTEQGDSAMYLCASSLALGDNQPQHFGDGTRLSIL.

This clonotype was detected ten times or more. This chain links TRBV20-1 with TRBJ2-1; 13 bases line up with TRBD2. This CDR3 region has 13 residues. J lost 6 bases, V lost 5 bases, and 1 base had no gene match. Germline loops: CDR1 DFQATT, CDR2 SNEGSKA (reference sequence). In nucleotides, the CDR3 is TGCAGTGCTGGGACTAGCGGGGCCAATGAGCAGTTCTTC. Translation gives CSAGTSGANEQFF.

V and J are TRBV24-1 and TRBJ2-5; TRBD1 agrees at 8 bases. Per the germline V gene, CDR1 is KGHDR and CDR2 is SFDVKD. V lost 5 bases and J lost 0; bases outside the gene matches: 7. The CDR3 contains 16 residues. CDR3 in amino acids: CATSAPDREYQETQYF. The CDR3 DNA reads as TGTGCCACCAGTGCTCCGGACAGGGAATACCAAGAGACCCAGTACTTC.

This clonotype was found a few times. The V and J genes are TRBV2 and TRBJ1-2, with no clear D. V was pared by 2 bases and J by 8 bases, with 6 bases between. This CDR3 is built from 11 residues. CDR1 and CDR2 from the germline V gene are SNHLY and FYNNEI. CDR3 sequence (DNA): TGTGCCAGCAGTGAACAGCCGGGCTACACCTTC. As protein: CASSEQPGYTF.

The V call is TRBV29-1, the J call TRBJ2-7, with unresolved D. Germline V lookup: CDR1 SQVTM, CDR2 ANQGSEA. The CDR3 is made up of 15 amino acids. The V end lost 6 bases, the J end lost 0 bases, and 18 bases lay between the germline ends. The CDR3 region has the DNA TGCAGCGTGGGCACTACAGAACTAACCTCCTACGAGCAGTACTTC. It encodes CSVGTTELTSYEQYF.

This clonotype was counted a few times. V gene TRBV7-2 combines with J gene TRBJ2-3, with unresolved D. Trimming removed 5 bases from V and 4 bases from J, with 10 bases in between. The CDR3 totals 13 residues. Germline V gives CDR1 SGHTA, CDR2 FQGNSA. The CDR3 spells CASSLNVADTQYF. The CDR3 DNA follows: TGTGCCAGCAGCCTTAATGTGGCAGATACGCAGTATTTT. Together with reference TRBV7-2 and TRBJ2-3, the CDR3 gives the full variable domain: GAGVSQSPSNKVTEKGKDVELRCDPISGHTALYWYRQSLGQGLEFLIYFQGNSAPDKSGLPSDRFSAERTGGSVSTLTIQRTQQEDSAVYLCASSLNVADTQYFGPGTRLTVL.

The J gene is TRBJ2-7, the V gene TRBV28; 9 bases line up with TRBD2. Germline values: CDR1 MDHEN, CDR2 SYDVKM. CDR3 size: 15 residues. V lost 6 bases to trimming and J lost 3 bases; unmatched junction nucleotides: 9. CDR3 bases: TGTGCCAGCAGCCCAAGAGCGGGGGGACACTACGAGCAGTACTTC. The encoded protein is CASSPRAGGHYEQYF.

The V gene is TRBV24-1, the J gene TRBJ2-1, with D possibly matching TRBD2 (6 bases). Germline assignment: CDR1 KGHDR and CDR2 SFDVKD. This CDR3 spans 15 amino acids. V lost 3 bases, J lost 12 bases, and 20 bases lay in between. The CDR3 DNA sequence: TGTGCCACCAGTGATCCGGGACTTTTGGAATATGGGCAGTTCTTC. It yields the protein CATSDPGLLEYGQFF.

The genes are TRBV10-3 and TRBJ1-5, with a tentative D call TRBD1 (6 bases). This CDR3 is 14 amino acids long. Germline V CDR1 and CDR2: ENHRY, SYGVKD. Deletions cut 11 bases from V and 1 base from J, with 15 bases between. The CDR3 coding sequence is TGTGCCTCCCGGAGGGACATCAGCAATCAGCCCCAGCATTTT. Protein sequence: CASRRDISNQPQHF.

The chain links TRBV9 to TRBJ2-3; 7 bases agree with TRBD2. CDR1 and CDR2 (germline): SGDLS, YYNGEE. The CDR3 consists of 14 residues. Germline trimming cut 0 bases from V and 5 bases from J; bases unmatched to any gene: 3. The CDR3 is CASSVAPSGDTQYF. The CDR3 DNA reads TGTGCCAGCAGCGTAGCCCCTAGCGGAGATACGCAGTATTTT.

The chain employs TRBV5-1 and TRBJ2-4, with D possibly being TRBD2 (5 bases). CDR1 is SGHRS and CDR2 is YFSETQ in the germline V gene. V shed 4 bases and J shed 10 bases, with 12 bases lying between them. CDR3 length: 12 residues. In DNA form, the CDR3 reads TGCGCCAGCAGCGAGGGAAGTAATATTCAGTACTTC. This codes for CASSEGSNIQYF.

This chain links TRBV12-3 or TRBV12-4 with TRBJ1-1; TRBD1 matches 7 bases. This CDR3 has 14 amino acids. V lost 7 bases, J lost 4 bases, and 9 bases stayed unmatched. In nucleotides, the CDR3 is TGTGCCAGCACACTTGACAGGGAGATCACTGAAGCTTTCTTT. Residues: CASTLDREITEAFF.

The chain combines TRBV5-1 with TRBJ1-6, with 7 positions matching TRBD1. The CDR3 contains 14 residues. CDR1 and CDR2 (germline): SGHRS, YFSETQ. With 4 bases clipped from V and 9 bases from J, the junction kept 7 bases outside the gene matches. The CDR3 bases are TGCGCCAGCAGCATAACAGGGGTTGGTTCACCCCTCCACTTT. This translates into CASSITGVGSPLHF.

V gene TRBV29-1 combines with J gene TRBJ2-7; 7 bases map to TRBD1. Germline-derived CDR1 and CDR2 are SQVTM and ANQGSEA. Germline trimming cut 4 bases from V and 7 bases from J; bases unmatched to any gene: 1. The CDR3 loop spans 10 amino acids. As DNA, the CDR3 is TGCAGCGTTGCGACAGGGGAGCAGTACTTC. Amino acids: CSVATGEQYF.

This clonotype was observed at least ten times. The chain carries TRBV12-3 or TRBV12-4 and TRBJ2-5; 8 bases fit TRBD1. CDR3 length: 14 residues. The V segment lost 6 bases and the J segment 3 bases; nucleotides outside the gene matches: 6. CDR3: CASRRTGKKETQYF. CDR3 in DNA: TGTGCCAGCAGACGGACAGGGAAAAAAGAGACCCAGTACTTC.

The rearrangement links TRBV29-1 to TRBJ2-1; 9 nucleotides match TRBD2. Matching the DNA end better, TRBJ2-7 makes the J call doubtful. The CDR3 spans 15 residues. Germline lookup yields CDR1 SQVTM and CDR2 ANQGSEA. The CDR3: CSVGLSLAGYNEQYF. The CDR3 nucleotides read TGCAGCGTTGGTCTCAGTCTAGCGGGGTACAATGAGCAGTACTTC.